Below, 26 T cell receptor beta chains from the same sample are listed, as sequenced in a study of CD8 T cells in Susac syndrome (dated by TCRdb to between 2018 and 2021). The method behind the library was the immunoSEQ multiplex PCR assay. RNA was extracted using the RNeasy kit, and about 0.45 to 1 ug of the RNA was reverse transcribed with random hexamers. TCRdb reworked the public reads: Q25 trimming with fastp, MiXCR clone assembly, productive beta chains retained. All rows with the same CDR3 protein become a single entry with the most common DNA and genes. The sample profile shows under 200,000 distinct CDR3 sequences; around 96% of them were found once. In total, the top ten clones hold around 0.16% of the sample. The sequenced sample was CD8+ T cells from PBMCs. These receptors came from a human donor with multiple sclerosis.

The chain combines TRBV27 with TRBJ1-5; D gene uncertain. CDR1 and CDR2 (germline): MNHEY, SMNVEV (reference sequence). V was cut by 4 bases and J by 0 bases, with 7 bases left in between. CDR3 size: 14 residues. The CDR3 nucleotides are TGTGCCAGCAGTTCAGATTATAGCAATCAGCCCCAGCATTTT. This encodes CASSSDYSNQPQHF.

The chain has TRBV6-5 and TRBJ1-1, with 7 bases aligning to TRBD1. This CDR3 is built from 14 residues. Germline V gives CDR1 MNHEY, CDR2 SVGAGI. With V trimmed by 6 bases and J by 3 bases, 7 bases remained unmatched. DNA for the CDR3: TGTGCCAGCAGGATGACAGGGATGGACACTGAAGCTTTCTTT. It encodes CASRMTGMDTEAFF.

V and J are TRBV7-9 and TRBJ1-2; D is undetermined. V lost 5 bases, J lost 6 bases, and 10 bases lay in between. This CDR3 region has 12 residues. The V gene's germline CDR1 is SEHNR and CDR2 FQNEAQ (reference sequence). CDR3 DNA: TGTGCCAGCAGCCGCGACCGTCATGGCTACACCTTC. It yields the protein CASSRDRHGYTF.

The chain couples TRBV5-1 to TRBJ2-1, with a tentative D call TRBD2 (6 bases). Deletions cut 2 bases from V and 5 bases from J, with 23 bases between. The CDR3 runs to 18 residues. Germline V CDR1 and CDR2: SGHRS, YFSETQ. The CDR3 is CASSFGLRDERTDNEQFF. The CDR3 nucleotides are TGCGCCAGCAGCTTCGGTTTGCGGGACGAAAGAACCGACAATGAGCAGTTCTTC.

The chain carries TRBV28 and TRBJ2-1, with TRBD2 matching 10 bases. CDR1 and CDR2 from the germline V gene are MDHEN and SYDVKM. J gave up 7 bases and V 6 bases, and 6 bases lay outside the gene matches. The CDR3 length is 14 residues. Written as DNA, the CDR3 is TGTGCCAGCAGGAGGACTAGCGGTCGGAATGAGCAGTTCTTC. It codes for CASRRTSGRNEQFF.

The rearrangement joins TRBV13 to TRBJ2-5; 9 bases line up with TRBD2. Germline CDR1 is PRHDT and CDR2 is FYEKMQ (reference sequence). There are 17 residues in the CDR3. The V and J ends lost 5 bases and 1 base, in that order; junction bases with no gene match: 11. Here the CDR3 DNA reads TGTGCCAGCAGCCCCCGGGGAGCGGGAGGCCTCCAAGAGACCCAGTACTTC. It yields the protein CASSPRGAGGLQETQYF.

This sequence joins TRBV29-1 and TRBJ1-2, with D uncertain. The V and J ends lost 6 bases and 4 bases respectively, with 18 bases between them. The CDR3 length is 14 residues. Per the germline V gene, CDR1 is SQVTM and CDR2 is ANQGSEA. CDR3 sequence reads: CSVIWDKGLYGYTF. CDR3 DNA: TGCAGCGTCATATGGGATAAGGGCCTCTATGGCTACACCTTC.

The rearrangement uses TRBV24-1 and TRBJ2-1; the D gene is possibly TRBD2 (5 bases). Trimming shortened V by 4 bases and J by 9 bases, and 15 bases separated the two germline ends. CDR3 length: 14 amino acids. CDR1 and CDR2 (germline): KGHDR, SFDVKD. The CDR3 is CATSDGSEGSEQFF. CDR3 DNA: TGTGCCACCAGTGACGGTTCCGAGGGTAGTGAGCAGTTCTTC.

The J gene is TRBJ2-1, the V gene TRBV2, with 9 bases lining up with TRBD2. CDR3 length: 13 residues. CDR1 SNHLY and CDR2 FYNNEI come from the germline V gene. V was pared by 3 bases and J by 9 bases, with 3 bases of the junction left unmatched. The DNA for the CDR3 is TGTGCCAGCAGTGATGGGACTAGCTTTGAGCAGTTCTTC. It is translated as CASSDGTSFEQFF.

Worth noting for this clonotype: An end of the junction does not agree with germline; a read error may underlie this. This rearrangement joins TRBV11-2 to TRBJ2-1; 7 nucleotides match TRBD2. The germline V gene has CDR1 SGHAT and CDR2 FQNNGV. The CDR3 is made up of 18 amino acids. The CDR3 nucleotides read TGTGCCAGCAGTTTAGGGTTGGCGGGAGATGGTTCCTACAATGAGCAGTTCTTC. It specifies CASSLGLAGDGSYNEQFF. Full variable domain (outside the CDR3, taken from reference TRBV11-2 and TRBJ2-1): EAGVAQSPRYKIIEKRQSVAFWCNPISGHATLYWYQQILGQGPKLLIQFQNNGVVDDSQLPKDRFSAERLKGVDSTLKIQPAKLEDSAVYLCASSLGLAGDGSYNEQFFGPGTRLTVL.

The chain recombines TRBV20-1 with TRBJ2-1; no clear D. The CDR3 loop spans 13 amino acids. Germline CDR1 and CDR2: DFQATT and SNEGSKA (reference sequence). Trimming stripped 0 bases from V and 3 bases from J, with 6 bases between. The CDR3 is CSARDPDYNEQFF. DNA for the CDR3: TGCAGTGCTAGAGACCCAGACTACAATGAGCAGTTCTTC.

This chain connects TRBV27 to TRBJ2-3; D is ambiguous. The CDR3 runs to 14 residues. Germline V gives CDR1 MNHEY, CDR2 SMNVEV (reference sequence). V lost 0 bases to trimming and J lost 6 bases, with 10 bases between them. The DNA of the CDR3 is TGTGCCAGCAGTTTATCGCAACCGCCCGATACGCAGTATTTT. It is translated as CASSLSQPPDTQYF.

CDR3 loop: CASSPKARAAYNEQFF. DNA for the CDR3: TGTGCCAGCAGCCCCAAGGCGAGGGCCGCCTACAATGAGCAGTTCTTC. J is TRBJ2-1 and V is TRBV11-3, with D possibly being TRBD2 (5 bases). Deletions cut 5 bases from V and 2 bases from J, with 16 bases between. This CDR3 comprises 16 residues. Germline lookup yields CDR1 SGHNT and CDR2 YENEEA.

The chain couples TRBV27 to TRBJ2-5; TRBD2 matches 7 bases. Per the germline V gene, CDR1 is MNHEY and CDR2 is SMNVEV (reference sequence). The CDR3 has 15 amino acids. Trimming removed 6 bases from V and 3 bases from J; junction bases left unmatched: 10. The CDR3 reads CASSWAGGSEETQYF. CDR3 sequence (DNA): TGTGCCAGCAGCTGGGCCGGGGGGAGTGAAGAGACCCAGTACTTC.

The CDR3 nucleotides are TGTGCCAGCAGTGAGGCTAGCGGGGGGGCAGGGAATGAGCAGTTCTTC. This gives the protein CASSEASGGAGNEQFF. V gene TRBV25-1 combines with J gene TRBJ2-1; 12 bases line up with TRBD2. Germline-derived CDR1 and CDR2 are MGHDK and SYGVNS. V lost 3 bases and J lost 7; bases outside the gene matches: 7. The CDR3 sequence is 16 residues long. The full variable domain, its missing parts supplied by reference TRBV25-1 and TRBJ2-1, is EADIYQTPRYLVIGTGKKITLECSQTMGHDKMYWYQQDPGMELHLIHYSYGVNSTEKGDLSSESTVSRIRTEHFPLTLESARPSHTSQYLCASSEASGGAGNEQFFGPGTRLTVL.

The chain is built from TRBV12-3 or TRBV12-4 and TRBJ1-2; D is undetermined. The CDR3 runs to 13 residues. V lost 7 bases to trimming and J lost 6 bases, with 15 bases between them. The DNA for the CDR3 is TGTGCCAGCACCCAAGGTCCCTTGCATGGCTACACCTTC. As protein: CASTQGPLHGYTF.

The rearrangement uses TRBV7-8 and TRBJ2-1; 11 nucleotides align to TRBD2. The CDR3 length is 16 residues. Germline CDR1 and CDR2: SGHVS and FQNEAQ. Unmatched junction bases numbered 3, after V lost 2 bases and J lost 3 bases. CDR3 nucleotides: TGTGCCAGCAGCTTACTGGGACTAGCGGTCTACAATGAGCAGTTCTTC. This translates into CASSLLGLAVYNEQFF.

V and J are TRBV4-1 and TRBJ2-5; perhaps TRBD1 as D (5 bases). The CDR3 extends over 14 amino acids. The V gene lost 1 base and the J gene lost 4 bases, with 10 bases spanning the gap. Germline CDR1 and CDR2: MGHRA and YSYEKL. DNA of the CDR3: TGCGCCAGCAGCCAAGTAGGGGTGGGAGAGACCCAGTACTTC. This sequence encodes CASSQVGVGETQYF.

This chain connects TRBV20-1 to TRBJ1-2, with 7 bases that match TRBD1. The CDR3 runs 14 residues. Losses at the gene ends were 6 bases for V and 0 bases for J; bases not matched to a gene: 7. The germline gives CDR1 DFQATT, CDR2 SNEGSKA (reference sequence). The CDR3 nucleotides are TGCAGTGCCGAACCGACAGGGACTAACTATGGCTACACCTTC. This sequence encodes CSAEPTGTNYGYTF.

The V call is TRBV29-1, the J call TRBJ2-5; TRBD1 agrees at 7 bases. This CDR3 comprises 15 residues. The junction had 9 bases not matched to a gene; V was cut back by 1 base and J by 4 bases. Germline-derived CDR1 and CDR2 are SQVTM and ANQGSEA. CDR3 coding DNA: TGCAGCGTTGAAGGGACAGGTGGAAAAGGAGAGACCCAGTACTTC. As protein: CSVEGTGGKGETQYF.

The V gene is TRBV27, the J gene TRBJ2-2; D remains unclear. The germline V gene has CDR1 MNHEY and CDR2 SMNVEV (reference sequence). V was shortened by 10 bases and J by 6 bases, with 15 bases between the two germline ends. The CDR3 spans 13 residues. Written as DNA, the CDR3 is TGTGCCACCGGCGTAGTGGGGTCCGGGGAGCTGTTTTTT. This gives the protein CATGVVGSGELFF.

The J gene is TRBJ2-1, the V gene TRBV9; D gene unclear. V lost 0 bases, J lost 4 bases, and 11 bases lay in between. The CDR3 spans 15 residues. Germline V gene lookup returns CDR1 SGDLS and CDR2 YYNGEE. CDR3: CASSVVDSLYNEQFF. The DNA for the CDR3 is TGTGCCAGCAGCGTAGTTGATTCGCTTTACAATGAGCAGTTCTTC.

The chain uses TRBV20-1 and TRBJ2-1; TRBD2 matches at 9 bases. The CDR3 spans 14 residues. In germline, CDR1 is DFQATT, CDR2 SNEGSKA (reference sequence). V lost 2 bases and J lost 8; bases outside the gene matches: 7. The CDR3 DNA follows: TGCAGTGCTAGATCTAGCGGGGTAAGGGATGAGCAGTTCTTC. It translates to CSARSSGVRDEQFF.

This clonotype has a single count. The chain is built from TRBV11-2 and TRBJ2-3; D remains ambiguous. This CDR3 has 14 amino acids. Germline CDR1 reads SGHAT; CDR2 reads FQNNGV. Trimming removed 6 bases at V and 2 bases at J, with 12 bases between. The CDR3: CASSHAVVTDTQYF. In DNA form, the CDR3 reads TGTGCCAGCAGTCACGCGGTGGTCACAGATACGCAGTATTTT.

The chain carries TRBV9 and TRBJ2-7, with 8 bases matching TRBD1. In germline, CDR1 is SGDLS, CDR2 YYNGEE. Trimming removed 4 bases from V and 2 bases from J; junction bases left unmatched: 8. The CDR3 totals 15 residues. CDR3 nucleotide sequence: TGTGCCAGCAGCTTGAGGGGACAGGAAACCTACGAGCAGTACTTC. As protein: CASSLRGQETYEQYF. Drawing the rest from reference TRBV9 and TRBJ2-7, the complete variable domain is DSGVTQTPKHLITATGQRVTLRCSPRSGDLSVYWYQQSLDQGLQFLIQYYNGEERAKGNILERFSAQQFPDLHSELNLSSLELGDSALYFCASSLRGQETYEQYFGPGTRLTVT.

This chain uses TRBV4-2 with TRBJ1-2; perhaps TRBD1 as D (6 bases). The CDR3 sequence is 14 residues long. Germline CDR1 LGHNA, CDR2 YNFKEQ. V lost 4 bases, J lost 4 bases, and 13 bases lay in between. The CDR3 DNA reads TGTGCCAGCAGCCCAGGGGTTGTGGGCTATGGCTACACCTTC. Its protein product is CASSPGVVGYGYTF.